This T cell receptor (beta chain) was profiled in a study of metastatic and nonmetastatic thyroid tumors. Ahead of thyroid surgery, no patient had received treatment of any kind. There are 18 residues in the CDR3. Germline CDR1 MDHEN, CDR2 SYDVKM. The V end lost 2 bases, the J end lost 0 bases, and 14 bases lay between the germline ends. This clone is judged medium-sized. Study processing details: Using the CDR3 differences seen across clinicopathological groups, the authors built a distant-metastasis classifier for papillary thyroid cancer, which was meant to discriminate distant-metastatic patients. TCRdb re-analyzed the PCR reads through MiXCR. In this record, the V and J calls reflect TCRdb's handling and not the investigators' own analysis. Among about 32,000 clones, around 25% were seen once, and the ten largest hold 9.2%.

The chain combines TRBV28 with TRBJ1-6; perhaps TRBD1 as D (5 bases). Material: blood. This clonotype originated in a female donor with papillary thyroid cancer or a benign thyroid nodule (not recorded which). Some clones in this sample may be carry-over from other donors' samples. The CDR3: CASSLIVGRSSYNSPLHF. The CDR3 DNA sequence: TGTGCCAGCAGTTTAATTGTGGGACGGAGCTCCTATAATTCACCCCTCCACTTT.